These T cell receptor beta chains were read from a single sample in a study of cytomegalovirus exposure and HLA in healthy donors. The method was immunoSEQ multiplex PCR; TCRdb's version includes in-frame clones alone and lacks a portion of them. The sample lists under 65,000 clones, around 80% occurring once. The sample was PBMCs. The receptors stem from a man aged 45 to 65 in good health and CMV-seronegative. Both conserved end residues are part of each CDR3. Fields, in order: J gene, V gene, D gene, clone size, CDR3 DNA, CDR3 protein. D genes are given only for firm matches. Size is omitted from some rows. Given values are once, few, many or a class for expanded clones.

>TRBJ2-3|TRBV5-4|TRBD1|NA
TGTGCCAGCAGCGATTCCAGCTCCGGGACAGCCCTCCTGGATACGCAGTATTTT
CASSDSSSGTALLDTQYF
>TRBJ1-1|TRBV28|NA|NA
TGTGCCAGCAGCCCAGGGGCCCTGAACACTGAAGCTTTCTTT
CASSPGALNTEAFF
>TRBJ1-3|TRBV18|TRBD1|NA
TGTGCCAGCTCACCACCGTTCAGGGGGTTTTCCGGAAACACCATATATTTT
CASSPPFRGFSGNTIYF
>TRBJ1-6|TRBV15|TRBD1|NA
TGTGCCACCAGCAGAGATAGGGGACAGGGGATTTTTAAAAATTCACCCCTCCACTTT
CATSRDRGQGIFKNSPLHF
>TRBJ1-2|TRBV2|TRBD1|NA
TGTGCCAGCAGCCGACAGGGGGCTTTCGATGGCTACACCTTC
CASSRQGAFDGYTF
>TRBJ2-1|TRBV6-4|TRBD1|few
TGTGCCAGCAGTGAGACAGGGGATACATACAATGAGCAGTTCTTC
CASSETGDTYNEQFF
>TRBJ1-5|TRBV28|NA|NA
TGTGCCAGCATTGACGGGACAAGGGGGGGGGTAGCCCAGCATTTT
CASIDGTRGGVAQHF
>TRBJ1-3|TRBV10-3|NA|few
TGTGCCATCAAGGAGAGTGGCTCTGGAAACACCATATATTTT
CAIKESGSGNTIYF
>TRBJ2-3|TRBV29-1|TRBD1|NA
TGCAGCGCCGAACTACCGGGACAGGGGGCCACAGATACGCAGTATTTT
CSAELPGQGATDTQYF
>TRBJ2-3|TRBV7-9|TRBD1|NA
TGTGCCAGCAGCTTAGTGGGACAGGGTTCAGATACGCAGTATTTT
CASSLVGQGSDTQYF
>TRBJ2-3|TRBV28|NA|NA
TGTGCCAGCAGTTTTTTGATCTCACTCACAGATACGCAGTATTTT
CASSFLISLTDTQYF
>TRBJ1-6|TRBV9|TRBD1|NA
TGTGCCAGCAGTGGGACAGGGGGGTATTCACCCCTCCACTTT
CASSGTGGYSPLHF
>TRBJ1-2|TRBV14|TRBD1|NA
TGTGCCAGCAGCCAGGCCGGGACAGGGGGAAGCGGCTACACCTTC
CASSQAGTGGSGYTF
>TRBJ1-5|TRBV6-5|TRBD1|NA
TGTGCCAGCAGCCCCGGGACAGGGGGCAATCAGCCCCAGCATTTT
CASSPGTGGNQPQHF
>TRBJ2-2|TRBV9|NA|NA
TGTGCCAGCAGGGGAGCTGGGAACACCGGGGAGCTGTTTTTT
CASRGAGNTGELFF
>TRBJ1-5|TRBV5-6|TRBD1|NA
TGTGCCAGCAGTTTAACAGGGGGATGGGGTCAGCCCCAGCATTTT
CASSLTGGWGQPQHF
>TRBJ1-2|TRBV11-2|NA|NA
TGTGCCAGCAACCCAGGGTCCTCTAACTATGGCTACACCTTC
CASNPGSSNYGYTF
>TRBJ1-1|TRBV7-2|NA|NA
TGTGCCAGCAGCTTCCAGGGTTTCACTGAAGCTTTCTTT
CASSFQGFTEAFF
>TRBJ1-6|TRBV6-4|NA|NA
TGTGCCAGCAGTGCGCGGGGCTCCTATAATTCACCCCTCCACTTT
CASSARGSYNSPLHF
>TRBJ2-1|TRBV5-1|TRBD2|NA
TGCGCCAGCAGCACTGAGCGGGGCTACAATGAGCAGTTCTTC
CASSTERGYNEQFF
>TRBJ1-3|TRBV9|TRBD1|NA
TGTGCCAGCAGTCTTGTCGGGACAGGGCCCACTGGAAACACCATATATTTT
CASSLVGTGPTGNTIYF
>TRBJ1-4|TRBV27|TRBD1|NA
TGTGCCAGCAGCCCGGACAGGTCCGCAACTAATGAAAAACTGTTTTTT
CASSPDRSATNEKLFF
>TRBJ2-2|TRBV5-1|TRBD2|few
TGCGCCAGCCGCCCCGGGACTAGCGGAAACACCGGGGAGCTGTTTTTT
CASRPGTSGNTGELFF
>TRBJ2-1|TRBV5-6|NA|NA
TGTGCCAGCAGCTTGGAAGGGGGGGGCCACAATGAGCAGTTCTTC
CASSLEGGGHNEQFF
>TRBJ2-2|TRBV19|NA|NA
TGTGCCAGTAGTGTCACAGGGAGAACCGGGGAGCTGTTTTTT
CASSVTGRTGELFF